A single sample gave rise to the 22 T cell receptor beta chains below, sequenced in a study of long-term antiretroviral therapy in people with HIV (dated by TCRdb to the early 2020s). Sequencing of the TRB variable region was done with the immunoSEQ hsTCRB v3.0 assay at survey level resolution. The table was pulled from immuneACCESS by TCRdb, which kept in-frame rearrangements only. Such tables lose some clones; where checked, under half of the loss comes from unresolved V genes, and the rest has no known cause. The sample contains about 35,000 clones, about four fifths of them found a single time. Roughly 3.5% of the sample rests with the top ten. The source was unsorted PBMCs, collected 3 years after starting antiretroviral therapy. The source of these receptors is a man between 50 and 59 years old with HIV.

The chain uses TRBV27 and TRBJ2-2; 7 nucleotides agree with TRBD1. The junction had 17 bases not matched to a gene; V was cut back by 5 bases and J by 8 bases. The CDR3 runs 17 residues. The germline CDR1 and CDR2 sequences are MNHEY and SMNVEV (reference sequence). The CDR3 sequence is CASSLSSSHRGSGELFF. The CDR3 DNA reads as TGTGCCAGCAGTCTCAGTTCCTCCCACAGGGGATCTGGGGAGCTGTTTTTT.

This chain links TRBV11-3 with TRBJ2-3; the D gene is possibly TRBD1 (5 bases). Trimming left V 2 bases short and J 5 bases short, with 11 bases between. Germline CDR1 is SGHNT and CDR2 is YENEEA. This CDR3 contains 14 residues. Here the CDR3 DNA reads TGTGCCAGCAGCTTAAATTGGGGCCAAGATACGCAGTATTTT. Translation: CASSLNWGQDTQYF.

The chain employs TRBV2 and TRBJ1-6; D is possibly TRBD1 (5 bases). The CDR3 runs 13 residues. Trimming left V 8 bases short and J 9 bases short, with 14 bases between. Germline CDR1 reads SNHLY; CDR2 reads FYNNEI. The CDR3 spells CASGAGLASPLHF. Written as DNA, the CDR3 is TGTGCCAGCGGGGCGGGGTTGGCTTCACCCCTCCACTTT.

The chain combines TRBV11-2 with TRBJ2-1, with 9 nucleotides matching TRBD2. The CDR3 has 15 amino acids. Germline V lookup: CDR1 SGHAT, CDR2 FQNNGV. With V trimmed by 2 bases and J by 6 bases, 5 bases remained unmatched. CDR3 DNA sequence: TGTGCCAGCAGCTTAACGCGGGGGGGGATCAATGAGCAGTTCTTC. It codes for CASSLTRGGINEQFF.

V gene TRBV14 combines with J gene TRBJ2-5, with 15 positions matching TRBD2. The trim removed 5 bases at V and 4 bases at J, leaving 5 bases unmatched. The CDR3 has 16 amino acids. The V gene's germline CDR1 is SGHDN and CDR2 FVKESK. The DNA of the CDR3 is TGTGCCAGCAGCTCCTGGACTAGCGGGAGGGGAGAGACCCAGTACTTC. It yields the protein CASSSWTSGRGETQYF.

The chain is built from TRBV7-2 and TRBJ1-6; D is possibly TRBD1 (5 bases). Trimming left V 6 bases short and J 6 bases short, with 15 bases between. Looked up from germline, CDR1 is SGHTA and CDR2 is FQGNSA. This CDR3 contains 15 residues. CDR3 nucleotides: TGTGCCAGCAGACCGCGGGGGGGGGTTAATTCACCCCTCCACTTT. Its translation: CASRPRGGVNSPLHF.

The rearrangement links TRBV5-1 to TRBJ2-7, with TRBD1 matching 9 bases. The CDR3 has 16 amino acids. Losses at the gene ends were 4 bases for V and 2 bases for J; bases not matched to a gene: 10. CDR1 and CDR2 (germline): SGHRS, YFSETQ. Written as DNA, the CDR3 is TGCGCCAGCAGCCTTTTACCGGGACAGGGACCCTACGAGCAGTACTTC. This sequence encodes CASSLLPGQGPYEQYF.

This chain connects TRBV14 to TRBJ2-2, with 7 bases lining up with TRBD2. The trim removed 1 base at V and 3 bases at J, leaving 8 bases unmatched. The CDR3 totals 17 residues. Germline V lookup: CDR1 SGHDN, CDR2 FVKESK. The chain's CDR3 is CASSQGRGSLYTGELFF. DNA for the CDR3: TGTGCCAGCAGCCAAGGACGCGGGAGCTTGTACACCGGGGAGCTGTTTTTT.

The rearrangement links TRBV15 to TRBJ1-1, with D unresolved. Germline assignment: CDR1 LNHNV and CDR2 YYDKDF (reference sequence). Trimming removed 0 bases at V and 6 bases at J, with 17 bases between. The CDR3 contains 16 residues. This chain's CDR3 is CATSRERTWLGPEAFF. Here the CDR3 DNA reads TGTGCCACCAGCAGAGAAAGGACTTGGCTGGGCCCTGAAGCTTTCTTT.

This clone was found a few times. The chain carries TRBV5-1 and TRBJ1-2; no definite D call. This CDR3 region has 13 residues. In germline, CDR1 is SGHRS, CDR2 YFSETQ. V was trimmed by 0 bases and J by 4 bases, leaving 7 bases between them. The CDR3 DNA is TGCGCCAGCAGCTTGGCGGAGGGCTATGGCTACACCTTC. It codes for CASSLAEGYGYTF.

The J gene is TRBJ2-1, the V gene TRBV28; 9 nucleotides match TRBD2. V trimming: 7 bases; J trimming: 7 bases; junction bases outside the gene matches: 11. In germline, CDR1 is MDHEN, CDR2 SYDVKM. The CDR3 runs to 15 residues. The CDR3 DNA follows: TGTGCCAGCAACCTACCGGGACTAGCAACAAATGAGCAGTTCTTC. It encodes CASNLPGLATNEQFF.

The chain couples TRBV7-2 to TRBJ1-3, with a tentative D call TRBD1 (6 bases). V was shortened by 3 bases and J by 2 bases, with 8 bases between the two germline ends. CDR1 and CDR2 (germline): SGHTA, FQGNSA. This CDR3 has 14 residues. As DNA, the CDR3 is TGTGCCAGCAGCTTCACAGGGCCTGGAAACACCATATATTTT. It encodes CASSFTGPGNTIYF. Using reference TRBV7-2 and TRBJ1-3 for the parts outside the CDR3, the full variable domain is GAGVSQSPSNKVTEKGKDVELRCDPISGHTALYWYRQSLGQGLEFLIYFQGNSAPDKSGLPSDRFSAERTGGSVSTLTIQRTQQEDSAVYLCASSFTGPGNTIYFGEGSWLTVV.

This rearrangement joins TRBV19 to TRBJ1-1; D remains unclear. Germline-derived CDR1 and CDR2 are LNHDA and SQIVND (reference sequence). The CDR3 extends over 13 amino acids. Trimming removed 1 base from V and 4 bases from J, with 7 bases in between. Here the CDR3 DNA reads TGTGCCAGTAGTATAGTAGGGCTCACTGAAGCTTTCTTT. Its translation: CASSIVGLTEAFF.

This clone was picked up one time. The chain carries TRBV5-8 and TRBJ1-2; 7 bases align to TRBD1. CDR1 is SGHTS, CDR2 YDEGEE, per germline. The CDR3 is 12 residues long. V lost 2 bases and J lost 10; bases outside the gene matches: 5. The CDR3 is CASSFGTDYYTF. The CDR3 bases are TGTGCCAGCAGCTTTGGGACAGACTACTACACCTTC.

This chain joins TRBV9 and TRBJ1-2; D call uncertain. The V gene lost 0 bases and the J gene lost 4 bases, with 7 bases spanning the gap. This CDR3 spans 13 amino acids. Germline V gene sequence: CDR1 SGDLS, CDR2 YYNGEE. The CDR3 region is CASSVEGPYGYTF. CDR3 coding DNA: TGTGCCAGCAGCGTAGAAGGGCCCTATGGCTACACCTTC.

This CDR3 reads CASRKTGGTEKLFF. The CDR3 coding sequence is TGTGCCAGCAGGAAGACAGGGGGGACTGAAAAACTGTTTTTT. This chain links TRBV6-5 with TRBJ1-4; 9 bases align to TRBD1. Looked up from germline, CDR1 is MNHEY and CDR2 is SVGAGI. V dropped 6 bases and J dropped 7; count of bases not matched to a gene: 6. The CDR3 runs to 14 residues.

This clone was seen more than once but under ten times. The chain recombines TRBV28 with TRBJ2-7; D not certain. Trimming removed 9 bases from V and 3 bases from J, with 9 bases in between. Germline CDR1 and CDR2: MDHEN and SYDVKM. CDR3 size: 11 residues. The CDR3 DNA reads TGTGCCAGTGGACCCAGCTACGAGCAGTACTTC. Protein product: CASGPSYEQYF.

This sequence joins TRBV19 and TRBJ1-1, with D possibly matching TRBD1 (5 bases). Germline lookup yields CDR1 LNHDA and CDR2 SQIVND (reference sequence). V shed 5 bases and J shed 7 bases, with 14 bases lying between them. The CDR3 totals 13 residues. CDR3 region: CASSFGGMIEAFF. The CDR3, as DNA: TGTGCCAGTAGTTTTGGGGGGATGATTGAAGCTTTCTTT. Supplemented by reference TRBV19 and TRBJ1-1, the full variable domain reads DGGITQSPKYLFRKEGQNVTLSCEQNLNHDAMYWYRQDPGQGLRLIYYSQIVNDFQKGDIAEGYSVSREKKESFPLTVTSAQKNPTAFYLCASSFGGMIEAFFGQGTRLTVV.

V is TRBV28 and J is TRBJ2-3, with TRBD1 as a possible D gene (6 bases). In germline, CDR1 is MDHEN, CDR2 SYDVKM. The CDR3 spans 15 residues. Deletions cut 4 bases from V and 4 bases from J, with 15 bases between. The CDR3 DNA reads as TGTGCCAGCAGTTCGCAACGCTCAGGGGCAGATACGCAGTATTTT. This sequence encodes CASSSQRSGADTQYF.

The chain recombines TRBV28 with TRBJ1-2, with 7 positions matching TRBD1. CDR1 is MDHEN and CDR2 is SYDVKM in the germline V gene. V lost 4 bases, J lost 7 bases, and 12 bases stayed unmatched. The length of the CDR3 is 15 residues. CDR3 region: CASSSETGKSGGYTF. CDR3 coding DNA: TGTGCCAGCAGTTCTGAGACAGGGAAATCCGGTGGCTACACCTTC.

This clone has only one observation. The chain links TRBV5-4 to TRBJ2-1; TRBD1 or TRBD2 may be the D gene (7 bases each). The CDR3 is made up of 15 amino acids. CDR1 SGHNT and CDR2 YYREEE come from the germline V gene (reference sequence). V was pared by 1 base and J by 7 bases, with 15 bases between. The CDR3 DNA is TGTGCCAGCAGCTTGACTCGACAGGGAGGGAATGAGCAGTTCTTC. As protein: CASSLTRQGGNEQFF.

The chain links TRBV28 to TRBJ2-7, with 9 bases that match TRBD1. Germline loops: CDR1 MDHEN, CDR2 SYDVKM. V was clipped by 6 bases and J by 2 bases; unmatched bases: 5. This CDR3 contains 14 residues. The CDR3 nucleotides read TGTGCCAGCAGATCGACAGGGGGACCCTACGAGCAGTACTTC. Translating it yields CASRSTGGPYEQYF.